What follows are 21 T cell receptor beta chains derived from one specimen sequenced in a study of T-cell memory formation after mild COVID-19. TCRdb redid the calling of the 5' RACE reads with MiXCR, one entry per CDR3 protein. The sample includes 110,000 to 150,000 distinct CDR3 sequences, under 30% of them seen just once. The sample consisted of PBMCs or a T cell subset sorted from them (not recorded which). The origin of the receptors is an adult woman who had mild COVID-19 (a few samples of this study predate the infection). Cell type and time point are not known.

The V gene is TRBV6-2 or TRBV6-3, the J gene TRBJ2-2; 10 bases agree with TRBD1. Germline values: CDR1 MNHEY, CDR2 SVGEGT. The CDR3 has 16 residues. J was trimmed by 6 bases and V by 5 bases; bases with no gene match: 9. CDR3 sequence: CASSPLGGQGPGELFF. The CDR3 nucleotides read TGTGCCAGCAGTCCCCTGGGGGGACAGGGGCCCGGGGAGCTGTTTTTT.

The gene calls are TRBV13 and TRBJ2-5; TRBD1 might be the D (6 bases). V lost 3 bases to trimming and J lost 6 bases, with 11 bases between them. Germline V gene sequence: CDR1 PRHDT, CDR2 FYEKMQ (reference sequence). The CDR3 is 13 amino acids. CDR3 loop: CASSLGRGQTQYF. The CDR3 DNA reads TGTGCCAGCAGCTTGGGCAGGGGACAGACCCAGTACTTC.

The rearrangement joins TRBV9 to TRBJ2-1, with 14 positions matching TRBD2. The CDR3 spans 13 residues. Germline assignment: CDR1 SGDLS and CDR2 YYNGEE. J was trimmed by 12 bases and V by 4 bases; bases with no gene match: 3. The CDR3: CASSPGTSGGQFF. CDR3 coding DNA: TGTGCCAGCAGCCCTGGGACTAGCGGGGGGCAGTTCTTC. Variable domain in full (rest from reference TRBV9 and TRBJ2-1): DSGVTQTPKHLITATGQRVTLRCSPRSGDLSVYWYQQSLDQGLQFLIQYYNGEERAKGNILERFSAQQFPDLHSELNLSSLELGDSALYFCASSPGTSGGQFFGPGTRLTVL.

This rearrangement joins TRBV20-1 to TRBJ1-1, with 7 bases identical to TRBD1. Germline CDR1 and CDR2: DFQATT and SNEGSKA (reference sequence). With 0 bases clipped from V and 7 bases from J, the junction kept 8 bases outside the gene matches. The CDR3 is 14 amino acids. The CDR3, as DNA: TGCAGTGCTAGAGATGGAGGGGGCGTTGATGAAGCTTTCTTT. Translating it yields CSARDGGGVDEAFF.

The sample holds a few counts of this clonotype. V is TRBV7-6 and J is TRBJ2-3; 7 positions match TRBD2. Germline V gene sequence: CDR1 SGHVS, CDR2 FNYEAQ. The CDR3 covers 14 residues. The trim removed 5 bases at V and 4 bases at J, leaving 6 bases unmatched. CDR3 loop: CASSPWDYPDTQYF. The CDR3 region has the DNA TGTGCCAGCAGCCCCTGGGACTATCCAGATACGCAGTATTTT.

The chain carries TRBV7-2 and TRBJ2-1; possibly TRBD2 for D (5 bases). CDR1 SGHTA and CDR2 FQGNSA come from the germline V gene. The V end lost 8 bases, the J end lost 4 bases, and 9 bases lay between the germline ends. The CDR3 covers 12 residues. The CDR3 spells CASGSRYNEQFF. CDR3 DNA sequence: TGTGCCAGCGGGAGCAGGTACAATGAGCAGTTCTTC.

This clonotype was seen a few times. The V gene is TRBV12-3 or TRBV12-4, the J gene TRBJ2-1; D may be TRBD1 (5 bases). V was cut by 6 bases and J by 6 bases, with 12 bases left in between. The CDR3 contains 13 residues. The CDR3 here is CASRETGANEQFF. The CDR3 DNA reads as TGTGCCAGCAGGGAGACTGGGGCCAATGAGCAGTTCTTC.

The J gene is TRBJ1-4, the V gene TRBV6-5; possibly TRBD1 for D (5 bases). This CDR3 is 16 amino acids long. CDR1 and CDR2 from the germline V gene are MNHEY and SVGAGI. Trimming shortened V by 0 bases and J by 11 bases, and 19 bases separated the two germline ends. The CDR3 reads CASSYSSAGRMDKLFF. The CDR3 DNA reads TGTGCCAGCAGTTACTCCAGTGCAGGGCGGATGGACAAACTGTTTTTT.

This sequence joins TRBV6-2 or TRBV6-3 and TRBJ1-2; D gene ambiguous. V was pared by 7 bases and J by 6 bases, with 18 bases between. The CDR3 length is 14 residues. Germline-derived CDR1 and CDR2 are MNHEY and SVGEGT. CDR3 sequence: CASNTANQKNGYTF. CDR3 bases: TGTGCCAGCAACACAGCAAACCAAAAAAATGGCTACACCTTC.

This clonotype showed up just a few times. The chain combines TRBV7-7 with TRBJ2-3; the match to TRBD2 covers 8 bases. The V and J ends lost 3 bases and 6 bases, in that order; junction bases with no gene match: 8. This CDR3 spans 15 amino acids. Per the germline V gene, CDR1 is SSHAT and CDR2 is FNYEAQ (reference sequence). CDR3 residues: CASSFGGGPGDTQYF. The CDR3 DNA sequence: TGTGCCAGCAGCTTCGGCGGGGGGCCGGGGGATACGCAGTATTTT. Complete variable domain (other parts from reference TRBV7-7 and TRBJ2-3): GAGVSQSPRYKVTKRGQDVTLRCDPISSHATLYWYQQALGQGPEFLTYFNYEAQPDKSGLPSDRFSAERPEGSISTLTIQRTEQRDSAMYRCASSFGGGPGDTQYFGPGTRLTVL.

In this sample, this clonotype turned up a few times. The chain has TRBV7-6 and TRBJ2-5, with D hard to call. The germline V gene encodes CDR1 SGHVS and CDR2 FNYEAQ. Trimming pared 2 bases from V and 5 bases from J, leaving 15 bases between. The length of the CDR3 is 15 residues. The CDR3 region has the DNA TGTGCCAGCAGCTTACCCGCATCGGCCGGGGAGACCCAGTACTTC. Protein sequence: CASSLPASAGETQYF.

This clonotype appeared a few times. The chain carries TRBV7-9 and TRBJ1-6; possibly TRBD1 for D (6 bases). The V gene's germline CDR1 is SEHNR and CDR2 FQNEAQ (reference sequence). Between the trimmed V and J ends, which lost 1 base and 9 bases, there was a span of 7 bases. The CDR3 extends over 13 amino acids. The CDR3 sequence: CASSLDRASPLHF. CDR3 DNA sequence: TGTGCCAGCAGCTTAGACAGGGCTTCACCCCTCCACTTT. Full variable domain (missing parts from reference TRBV7-9 and TRBJ1-6): DTGVSQNPRHKITKRGQNVTFRCDPISEHNRLYWYRQTLGQGPEFLTYFQNEAQLEKSRLLSDRFSAERPKGSFSTLEIQRTEQGDSAMYLCASSLDRASPLHFGNGTRLTVT.

This clonotype has a handful of counts. The chain recombines TRBV7-9 with TRBJ2-1; D is unclear. This CDR3 has 13 residues. Germline CDR1 and CDR2: SEHNR and FQNEAQ (reference sequence). Trimming removed 4 bases at V and 6 bases at J, with 10 bases between. The CDR3 DNA sequence: TGTGCCAGCAGCTCCACGGTGAGCAATGAGCAGTTCTTC. Its protein product is CASSSTVSNEQFF.

A few counts support this clonotype. This chain joins TRBV5-1 and TRBJ2-4; D might be TRBD1 (6 bases). This CDR3 spans 14 amino acids. Germline V lookup: CDR1 SGHRS, CDR2 YFSETQ. V lost 4 bases, J lost 0 bases, and 8 bases lay in between. CDR3 coding DNA: TGCGCCAGCAGCACGGACAGAGCCAAAAACATTCAGTACTTC. This sequence encodes CASSTDRAKNIQYF. Supplemented by reference TRBV5-1 and TRBJ2-4, the full variable domain reads KAGVTQTPRYLIKTRGQQVTLSCSPISGHRSVSWYQQTPGQGLQFLFEYFSETQRNKGNFPGRFSGRQFSNSRSEMNVSTLELGDSALYLCASSTDRAKNIQYFGAGTRLSVL.

CDR3 protein: CASNPWTGAQNEKLFF. Written as DNA, the CDR3 is TGTGCCAGCAACCCATGGACAGGGGCCCAAAATGAAAAACTGTTTTTT. The V and J genes are TRBV5-6 and TRBJ1-4; 9 bases align to TRBD1. Germline CDR1 SGHDT, CDR2 YYEEEE. The CDR3 length is 16 residues. After removal of 6 bases from V and 5 bases from J, the junction contained 11 bases not matched to a gene.

This rearrangement joins TRBV6-6 to TRBJ2-2, with 8 positions matching TRBD2. Germline V gene sequence: CDR1 MNHNY, CDR2 SVGAGI (reference sequence). CDR3 length equals 15 residues. V dropped 7 bases and J dropped 4; count of bases not matched to a gene: 8. The CDR3 bases are TGTGCCAGCACCCCGGGAGGGCCGGGCACCGGGGAGCTGTTTTTT. Its translation: CASTPGGPGTGELFF.

This clonotype showed up just a few times. The chain links TRBV12-3 or TRBV12-4 to TRBJ1-1; D unclear. The CDR3 length is 14 residues. V dropped 6 bases and J dropped 5 bases, with 16 bases sitting between them. In nucleotides, the CDR3 is TGTGCCAGCAGACCCACCGAGGGTCTTACTGAAGCTTTCTTT. Translating it yields CASRPTEGLTEAFF.

The chain links TRBV5-4 to TRBJ1-1; D gene uncertain. CDR3 size: 14 residues. V was trimmed by 1 base and J by 2 bases, leaving 9 bases between them. CDR1 and CDR2 from the germline V gene are SGHNT and YYREEE (reference sequence). The CDR3 DNA is TGTGCCAGCAGCTTGAGGCAGTATAACACTGAAGCTTTCTTT. Encoded protein: CASSLRQYNTEAFF.

The table lists this clonotype with a few counts. The V and J genes are TRBV7-9 and TRBJ1-2; D not certain. The CDR3 is 13 amino acids. CDR1 and CDR2 from the germline V gene are SEHNR and FQNEAQ (reference sequence). The V end was cut by 4 bases, the J end by 4 bases, with 10 bases between. CDR3 in DNA: TGTGCCAGCAGCTCATGGGCAGCCTATGGCTACACCTTC. Its protein is CASSSWAAYGYTF.

This rearrangement joins TRBV10-3 to TRBJ2-7, with D tentatively TRBD2 (7 bases). The CDR3 sequence is 14 residues long. Trimming stripped 6 bases from V and 4 bases from J, with 16 bases between. CDR1 and CDR2 (germline): ENHRY, SYGVKD. CDR3 sequence reads: CAISPPGGPYEQYF. The CDR3 DNA reads TGTGCCATCAGCCCTCCGGGGGGCCCGTACGAGCAGTACTTC.

The chain employs TRBV12-3 or TRBV12-4 and TRBJ1-2; no clear D gene. This CDR3 is 14 amino acids long. V was pared by 3 bases and J by 4 bases, with 12 bases between. CDR3 loop: CASSFDGRSYGYTF. The CDR3 DNA follows: TGTGCCAGCAGTTTTGACGGAAGAAGCTATGGCTACACCTTC.